Below, 29 T cell receptor beta chains from the same sample are listed, as sequenced in a study of T cell repertoires in cytomegalovirus infection. One entry per CDR3 protein, called by TCRdb with MiXCR from the reads. The data hold about 210,000 distinct CDR3 sequences, with approximately 6.7% observed a single time. The sample taken for sequencing was PBMCs. Receptors originate from a human donor in good health (CMV status not recorded). Some clones in this sample may be carry-over from other donors' samples.

This clonotype has more than one count but fewer than ten. The J gene is TRBJ2-1, the V gene TRBV4-1, with D perhaps TRBD1 (5 bases). Germline V CDR1 and CDR2: MGHRA, YSYEKL. The CDR3 is 13 amino acids. Trimming took off 3 bases at V and 7 bases at J, with 10 bases between the two ends. The CDR3 DNA follows: TGCGCCAGCAGCCAGGATCCAGGGAATGAGCAGTTCTTC. This codes for CASSQDPGNEQFF.

This clonotype was recorded at least ten times. This chain uses TRBV7-9 with TRBJ2-3; TRBD1 agrees at 8 bases. This CDR3 has 15 residues. The germline CDR1 and CDR2 sequences are SEHNR and FQNEAQ (reference sequence). V gave up 5 bases and J gave up 0 bases; unmatched junction bases: 4. CDR3 nucleotide sequence: TGTGCCAGCAGCGCCCGGACAGGGAGCACAGATACGCAGTATTTT. This encodes CASSARTGSTDTQYF. The full variable domain, in which reference TRBV7-9 and TRBJ2-3 provide the parts outside the CDR3, is DTGVSQNPRHKITKRGQNVTFRCDPISEHNRLYWYRQTLGQGPEFLTYFQNEAQLEKSRLLSDRFSAERPKGSFSTLEIQRTEQGDSAMYLCASSARTGSTDTQYFGPGTRLTVL.

This clonotype was detected many times. V gene TRBV25-1 combines with J gene TRBJ1-2; D may be TRBD1 (5 bases). CDR1 and CDR2 (germline): MGHDK, SYGVNS. V lost 3 bases, J lost 4 bases, and 12 bases lay in between. The CDR3 covers 14 residues. The CDR3 spells CASSDYTGGYGYTF. For the CDR3, the DNA is TGTGCCAGCAGTGACTATACAGGAGGCTATGGCTACACCTTC.

Many counts were recorded for this clonotype. The chain joins TRBV7-2 to TRBJ2-3, with D uncertain. There are 12 residues in the CDR3. CDR1 and CDR2 (germline): SGHTA, FQGNSA. The V gene lost 5 bases and the J gene lost 5 bases, with 8 bases spanning the gap. The CDR3 region has the DNA TGTGCCAGCAGCAGTAGGAAAGATACGCAGTATTTT. Residues: CASSSRKDTQYF.

This clonotype occurred once. The chain combines TRBV20-1 with TRBJ2-5; 8 bases line up with TRBD1. CDR1 DFQATT and CDR2 SNEGSKA come from the germline V gene (reference sequence). V gave up 6 bases and J gave up 4 bases; unmatched junction bases: 16. The CDR3 has 16 residues. Here the CDR3 reads CSANTGQGANLETQYF. CDR3 DNA sequence: TGCAGTGCAAACACAGGGCAGGGGGCAAACCTAGAGACCCAGTACTTC.

This clonotype came up many times. CDR3 nucleotides: TGTGCCAGCAGCCTTGGGGGTCTGAATGAAAAACTGTTTTTT. It yields the protein CASSLGGLNEKLFF. This chain uses TRBV12-3 or TRBV12-4 with TRBJ1-4, with D possibly matching TRBD1 (5 bases). Trimming left V 6 bases short and J 5 bases short, with 13 bases between. CDR3 size: 14 residues.

This clonotype was recorded many times. The genes are TRBV6-6 and TRBJ1-4, with a possible D match to TRBD1 (6 bases). This CDR3 has 15 residues. From germline, CDR1 is MNHNY and CDR2 SVGAGI (reference sequence). V dropped 6 bases and J dropped 8 bases, with 19 bases sitting between them. The CDR3 protein is CASSFEGVRDEKLFF. CDR3 coding DNA: TGTGCCAGCAGCTTCGAGGGGGTACGGGACGAAAAACTGTTTTTT.

This clonotype has ten or more counts. The rearrangement uses TRBV7-3 and TRBJ2-2; D remains unclear. V was trimmed by 6 bases and J by 0 bases, leaving 8 bases between them. CDR1 and CDR2 from the germline V gene are SGHTA and FQGTGA. The length of the CDR3 is 14 residues. CDR3 DNA sequence: TGTGCCAGCAGGCGGCTACCGAACACCGGGGAGCTGTTTTTT. This translates into CASRRLPNTGELFF. The variable domain in full, with the rest retrieved from reference TRBV7-3 and TRBJ2-2, is GAGVSQTPSNKVTEKGKYVELRCDPISGHTALYWYRQSLGQGPEFLIYFQGTGAADDSGLPNDRFFAVRPEGSVSTLKIQRTERGDSAVYLCASRRLPNTGELFFGEGSRLTVL.

This rearrangement joins TRBV29-1 to TRBJ1-2; D is possibly TRBD1 (6 bases). CDR1 and CDR2 (germline): SQVTM, ANQGSEA. The CDR3 has 11 residues. The V end lost 1 base, the J end lost 8 bases, and 8 bases lay between the germline ends. As DNA, the CDR3 is TGCAGCGTTGAAGCAGGGGAAGGCTACACCTTC. The encoded protein is CSVEAGEGYTF.

This clonotype was seen ten or more times. The chain combines TRBV9 with TRBJ1-1, with a tentative D call TRBD1 (6 bases). Germline V gene data show CDR1 as SGDLS and CDR2 as YYNGEE. The CDR3 covers 13 residues. The ends were cut back, 3 bases at V and 3 bases at J, with 9 bases in the middle. CDR3 sequence: CASSGHRDTEAFF. Written as DNA, the CDR3 is TGTGCCAGCAGCGGCCACAGGGACACTGAAGCTTTCTTT. Together with reference TRBV9 and TRBJ1-1, the CDR3 gives the full variable domain: DSGVTQTPKHLITATGQRVTLRCSPRSGDLSVYWYQQSLDQGLQFLIQYYNGEERAKGNILERFSAQQFPDLHSELNLSSLELGDSALYFCASSGHRDTEAFFGQGTRLTVV.

At least ten counts were recorded for this clonotype. CDR3 sequence (DNA): TGTGCCAGCGGGGTTGGGACAGCTTTAATCAATCAGCCCCAGCATTTT. Translated, it gives CASGVGTALINQPQHF. The gene calls are TRBV6-6 and TRBJ1-5; 7 nucleotides align to TRBD1. Looked up from germline, CDR1 is MNHNY and CDR2 is SVGAGI (reference sequence). The CDR3 runs to 16 residues. V lost 8 bases to trimming and J lost 3 bases; unmatched junction nucleotides: 13.

Many counts were recorded for this clonotype. J is TRBJ2-4 and V is TRBV19, with D possibly matching TRBD1 (5 bases). The CDR3 loop spans 14 amino acids. The V gene lost 2 bases and the J gene lost 1 base, with 6 bases spanning the gap. Looked up from germline, CDR1 is LNHDA and CDR2 is SQIVND (reference sequence). CDR3 amino acids: CASSIRQAKNIQYF. CDR3 bases: TGTGCCAGTAGTATAAGACAGGCCAAAAACATTCAGTACTTC. The entire variable domain, with the rest obtained from reference TRBV19 and TRBJ2-4, is as follows: DGGITQSPKYLFRKEGQNVTLSCEQNLNHDAMYWYRQDPGQGLRLIYYSQIVNDFQKGDIAEGYSVSREKKESFPLTVTSAQKNPTAFYLCASSIRQAKNIQYFGAGTRLSVL.

The table lists this clonotype with many counts. The chain has TRBV20-1 and TRBJ1-4; the match to TRBD1 covers 7 bases. This CDR3 contains 14 residues. V trimming: 3 bases; J trimming: 8 bases; junction bases outside the gene matches: 9. The germline V gene has CDR1 DFQATT and CDR2 SNEGSKA (reference sequence). CDR3 nucleotides: TGCAGTGCTAGCTCAGGGGGATATCGAGAAAAACTGTTTTTT. Translation gives CSASSGGYREKLFF.

This clonotype was seen at least ten times. The chain carries TRBV7-9 and TRBJ1-2; D is unresolved. The CDR3 is made up of 13 amino acids. V lost 4 bases and J lost 7, with 13 bases in between. In germline, CDR1 is SEHNR, CDR2 FQNEAQ (reference sequence). The CDR3 nucleotides read TGTGCCAGCAGCTCCAACGGATATAGTGGCTACACCTTC. This codes for CASSSNGYSGYTF.

This clonotype appeared many times. One end of the junction is discordant with germline, which a read error may explain. V and J are TRBV12-3 or TRBV12-4 and TRBJ1-1; 8 bases line up with TRBD1. CDR3 length equals 14 residues. The CDR3 nucleotides are TGTGCCAGCAGCTTAGGACAGGGGAACACTGAAGCTTTCTTT. Translated, it gives CASSLGQGNTEAFF.

This clonotype was counted only a few times. CDR3 amino acids: CSAGEDGNNEQFF. The CDR3 nucleotides read TGCAGTGCTGGGGAGGACGGAAACAATGAGCAGTTCTTC. The rearrangement joins TRBV20-1 to TRBJ2-1, with D possibly being TRBD2 (6 bases). The ends were cut back, 5 bases at V and 5 bases at J, with 13 bases in the middle. The CDR3 runs to 13 residues. Germline loops: CDR1 DFQATT, CDR2 SNEGSKA (reference sequence).

The sample holds many counts of this clonotype. The V and J genes are TRBV23-1 and TRBJ2-1, with D maybe TRBD1 (6 bases). TRBV23-1 falls under the ORF class, with uncertain function. Trimming pared 6 bases from V and 4 bases from J, leaving 19 bases between. This CDR3 has 16 residues. The CDR3 is CASRKGGRRIYNEQFF. In DNA, the CDR3 is TGCGCCAGCAGAAAAGGGGGACGCAGGATATACAATGAGCAGTTCTTC.

The CDR3 DNA sequence: TGTGCCAGCAGCCCCCCCCGAAGGGGAGGGAATGAGCAGTTCTTC. It specifies CASSPPRRGGNEQFF. The V call is TRBV5-6, the J call TRBJ2-1; 7 bases fit TRBD2. The CDR3 has 15 residues. CDR1 and CDR2 (germline): SGHDT, YYEEEE. The ends lost 4 bases at V and 7 bases at J; junction bases unmatched: 11.

The table lists this clonotype with many counts. This chain links TRBV20-1 with TRBJ2-3, with TRBD2 as a possible D gene (6 bases). The CDR3 contains 14 residues. CDR1 is DFQATT, CDR2 SNEGSKA, per germline (reference sequence). V lost 5 bases and J lost 0, with 12 bases in between. The CDR3: CSAVTSPSTDTQYF. The CDR3 bases are TGCAGTGCTGTAACTAGCCCCAGCACAGATACGCAGTATTTT.

This chain joins TRBV28 and TRBJ1-2; D not resolved. Trimming removed 2 bases at V and 8 bases at J, with 9 bases between. This CDR3 is 12 amino acids long. The germline V gene encodes CDR1 MDHEN and CDR2 SYDVKM. CDR3 protein: CASSLIGFGYTF. The CDR3 DNA reads TGTGCCAGCAGTTTAATTGGATTCGGCTACACCTTC.

This clonotype showed up many times. V and J are TRBV7-2 and TRBJ2-2, with 10 bases fitting TRBD2. There are 16 residues in the CDR3. In germline, CDR1 is SGHTA, CDR2 FQGNSA. V shed 5 bases, J shed 3 bases, and the junction held 6 bases outside the gene matches. This chain's CDR3 is CASSPTSGAYTGELFF. The CDR3 nucleotides read TGTGCCAGCAGCCCCACTAGCGGGGCGTACACCGGGGAGCTGTTTTTT.

This clonotype was seen repeatedly, ten times or more. The rearrangement links TRBV12-5 to TRBJ2-3; 7 positions match TRBD2. The CDR3 contains 16 residues. CDR1 is LGHNT, CDR2 FRNRAP, per germline. Trimming cost V 4 bases and J 4 bases; bases outside gene matches: 11. The CDR3 is CASGSGVSGEADTQYF. The CDR3, as DNA: TGTGCTAGTGGTTCTGGTGTGAGCGGGGAAGCAGATACGCAGTATTTT.

This clonotype was seen repeatedly, ten times or more. V gene TRBV2 combines with J gene TRBJ2-7, with D tentatively TRBD1 or TRBD2 (5 bases each). Trimming took 11 bases from V and 3 from J, leaving 14 bases between them. CDR1 and CDR2 from the germline V gene are SNHLY and FYNNEI. This CDR3 has 12 amino acids. CDR3: CAGIGTVYEQYF. The DNA of the CDR3 is TGTGCCGGTATAGGGACCGTCTACGAGCAGTACTTC.

The chain employs TRBV10-3 and TRBJ1-1, with 9 bases fitting TRBD1. The V gene's germline CDR1 is ENHRY and CDR2 SYGVKD. This CDR3 is 15 amino acids long. V dropped 9 bases and J dropped 0; count of bases not matched to a gene: 8. The CDR3 coding sequence is TGTGCCATAAAGGACAGGGGCACCATGAACACTGAAGCTTTCTTT. This codes for CAIKDRGTMNTEAFF.

This clonotype was seen a handful of times. The chain recombines TRBV20-1 with TRBJ1-2, with D hard to call. Germline-derived CDR1 and CDR2 are DFQATT and SNEGSKA (reference sequence). The CDR3 consists of 13 residues. The V gene lost 0 bases and the J gene lost 0 bases, with 5 bases spanning the gap. CDR3 amino acids: CSAREPSNYGYTF. The CDR3 DNA reads TGCAGTGCTAGAGAGCCTTCTAACTATGGCTACACCTTC.

This clonotype came up many times. The chain has TRBV7-2 and TRBJ2-5; the match to TRBD1 covers 8 bases. This CDR3 has 15 amino acids. Germline CDR1 reads SGHTA; CDR2 reads FQGNSA. Trimming cost V 10 bases and J 0 bases; bases outside gene matches: 10. The CDR3 here is CATTVDRGDQETQYF. CDR3 coding DNA: TGTGCCACCACCGTAGACAGGGGCGACCAAGAGACCCAGTACTTC.

This clonotype was seen at least ten times. V gene TRBV7-2 combines with J gene TRBJ2-3; D unresolved. Germline loops: CDR1 SGHTA, CDR2 FQGNSA. Trimming removed 1 base at V and 4 bases at J, with 9 bases between. This CDR3 is 14 amino acids long. The CDR3 DNA reads TGTGCCAGCAGCTTAGACGGGCCCTCAGATACGCAGTATTTT. It translates to CASSLDGPSDTQYF.

This clonotype has ten or more counts. The CDR3 loop is CSSGGDRDQETQYF. The CDR3 DNA sequence: TGCAGCTCCGGGGGGGACAGGGACCAAGAGACCCAGTACTTC. The chain has TRBV29-1 and TRBJ2-5, with a tentative D call TRBD1 (9 bases). The CDR3 spans 14 residues. Germline CDR1 SQVTM, CDR2 ANQGSEA. V lost 8 bases and J lost 0, with 16 bases in between.

This clonotype was recorded a few times. The J gene is TRBJ2-2, the V gene TRBV18, with 10 positions matching TRBD1. V lost 3 bases and J lost 5; bases outside the gene matches: 6. CDR3 size: 16 residues. The germline gives CDR1 KGHSH, CDR2 LQKENI. CDR3 coding DNA: TGTGCCAGCTCACCCCCGGACAGGGGGTCGACCGGGGAGCTGTTTTTT. Protein sequence: CASSPPDRGSTGELFF.